The 21 T cell receptor beta chains in this list originate from one sample, sequenced in a study of graft-versus-host responses after intestinal transplantation. Assay: immunoSEQ multiplex PCR; the TCRdb copy retains only in-frame clones and omits some. Of approximately 11,000 clones listed, over 90% are singletons. The sequencing used PBMCs, collected around 110 days after intestinal transplant. The receptors were sampled from a human patient who received an intestinal transplant, so some T cells may come from the graft donor.

The chain couples TRBV28 to TRBJ2-3, with D possibly called TRBD1 or TRBD2 (6 bases each). CDR3 length: 16 amino acids. With 6 bases removed from V and 4 bases from J, the gap between germline ends came to 20 bases. Germline CDR1 is MDHEN and CDR2 is SYDVKM. CDR3 in DNA: TGTGCCAGCAGAAGCGGAGACAGGAGGGGGGCAGATACGCAGTATTTT. It specifies CASRSGDRRGADTQYF.

This clone was detected a few times. At one end the junction does not follow the germline gene, possibly because of a read error. At the DNA level, this CDR3 is encoded by other sequences in the same sample as well. V usage is TRBV5-1 and J usage is TRBJ2-7; perhaps TRBD2 as D (6 bases). The CDR3 spans 13 residues. Per the germline V gene, CDR1 is SGHRS and CDR2 is YFSETQ. As DNA, the CDR3 is TGTGCCAGCAGCTTGGAAGCGGGCGTTGAGCAGTACTTC. This translates into CASSLEAGVEQYF.

The chain couples TRBV5-4 to TRBJ2-7, with D perhaps TRBD1 or TRBD2 (5 bases each). The CDR3 extends over 14 amino acids. Trimming cost V 3 bases and J 3 bases, with 13 bases left between them. The germline gives CDR1 SGHNT, CDR2 YYREEE (reference sequence). This CDR3 reads CASSYSGTDYEQYF. The CDR3 DNA sequence: TGTGCCAGCAGCTATTCCGGGACGGACTACGAGCAGTACTTC.

The gene calls are TRBV6-4 and TRBJ2-3, with TRBD2 matching over 16 bases. J lost 3 bases, V lost 2 bases, and 17 bases had no gene match. Germline lookup yields CDR1 MRHNA and CDR2 SNTAGT. The CDR3 extends over 22 amino acids. The CDR3 bases are TGTGCCAGCAGTGACGGGAAAATGGGACTAGCGGGAGGGCAGAATGGGACAGATACGCAGTATTTT. Amino acid sequence: CASSDGKMGLAGGQNGTDTQYF.

This clone showed up just once. The gene calls are TRBV6-5 and TRBJ1-2; D remains unclear. Germline V CDR1 and CDR2: MNHEY, SVGAGI. The CDR3 extends over 14 amino acids. V was shortened by 5 bases and J by 3 bases, with 13 bases between the two germline ends. The CDR3 DNA follows: TGTGCCAGCAGTGAAGGCTATTTGGACTATGGCTACACCTTC. The encoded protein is CASSEGYLDYGYTF.

The chain has TRBV6-5 and TRBJ1-3, with 8 bases fitting TRBD1. The germline V gene encodes CDR1 MNHEY and CDR2 SVGAGI. J was trimmed by 4 bases and V by 6 bases; bases with no gene match: 5. The CDR3 sequence is 14 residues long. The CDR3 loop is CASRLGQGGNTIYF. The CDR3 DNA sequence: TGTGCCAGCAGACTCGGACAGGGAGGAAACACCATATATTTT.

The V gene is TRBV7-2, the J gene TRBJ1-6; 7 bases match TRBD1. The CDR3 spans 15 residues. CDR1 and CDR2 from the germline V gene are SGHTA and FQGNSA. After removal of 3 bases from V and 7 bases from J, the junction contained 6 bases not matched to a gene. The CDR3 DNA is TGTGCCAGCAGCTTGGGAAACAGGGGAAATTCACCCCTCCACTTT. Its translation is CASSLGNRGNSPLHF.

The J gene is TRBJ2-5, the V gene TRBV6-1; D remains unclear. V was trimmed by 7 bases and J by 4 bases, leaving 19 bases between them. Germline CDR1 MNHNS, CDR2 SASEGT. The CDR3 runs 15 residues. In DNA, the CDR3 is TGTGCCAGCAAGTGGCCTGTTTTGCCGGGAGAGACCCAGTACTTC. Translation: CASKWPVLPGETQYF.

This chain uses TRBV6-1 with TRBJ2-1; 7 positions agree with TRBD2. The CDR3 length is 13 residues. V lost 7 bases and J lost 8; bases outside the gene matches: 8. CDR1 MNHNS and CDR2 SASEGT come from the germline V gene. CDR3 in amino acids: CASTLAVVDEQFF. The CDR3 nucleotides are TGTGCCAGCACCCTAGCGGTCGTAGATGAGCAGTTCTTC.

The chain couples TRBV6-5 to TRBJ2-5, with D maybe TRBD2 (5 bases). CDR3 length: 16 residues. Germline-derived CDR1 and CDR2 are MNHEY and SVGAGI. V shed 2 bases and J shed 5 bases, with 18 bases lying between them. The CDR3 loop is CASSYLWGAGGETQYF. The CDR3 bases are TGTGCCAGCAGTTACCTCTGGGGAGCCGGCGGGGAGACCCAGTACTTC.

The chain uses TRBV18 and TRBJ1-2; D uncertain. The V and J ends lost 3 bases and 7 bases respectively, with 12 bases between them. Germline V gene data show CDR1 as KGHSH and CDR2 as LQKENI. The CDR3 extends over 13 amino acids. The CDR3 spells CASSPGLTPGYTF. The CDR3 DNA follows: TGTGCCAGCTCACCGGGTCTAACGCCTGGCTACACCTTC.

This clone was picked up one time. This rearrangement joins TRBV11-2 to TRBJ2-5, with 13 nucleotides matching TRBD2. The ends lost 5 bases at V and 5 bases at J; junction bases unmatched: 8. The CDR3 consists of 16 residues. Germline assignment: CDR1 SGHAT and CDR2 FQNNGV. The CDR3 loop reads CASSPGTSGTMETQYF. Written as DNA, the CDR3 is TGTGCCAGCAGCCCCGGGACTAGCGGGACAATGGAGACCCAGTACTTC.

The chain is built from TRBV9 and TRBJ2-7, with 7 bases lining up with TRBD2. The CDR3 is made up of 15 amino acids. Germline values: CDR1 SGDLS, CDR2 YYNGEE. V shed 0 bases and J 0 bases; nucleotides not matched to a gene: 3. Here the CDR3 DNA reads TGTGCCAGCAGCGTAGAGAGCGGGGCCTCCTACGAGCAGTACTTC. This codes for CASSVESGASYEQYF.

The chain combines TRBV20-1 with TRBJ2-5; no clear D. With 3 bases removed from V and 8 bases from J, the gap between germline ends came to 7 bases. Germline V CDR1 and CDR2: DFQATT, SNEGSKA (reference sequence). This CDR3 spans 10 amino acids. The CDR3 protein is CSASYSTQYF. For the CDR3, the DNA is TGCAGTGCTAGTTACAGTACCCAGTACTTC.

With regard to this clone: A junction end diverges from the germline sequence, so it may reflect a read error. V and J are TRBV5-1 and TRBJ1-1; TRBD1 matches at 9 bases. The CDR3 runs 17 residues. The germline CDR1 and CDR2 sequences are SGHRS and YFSETQ. The CDR3 loop is CASSQGPGQGMKTEAFF. The CDR3 bases are TGCGCCAGCAGCCAAGGGCCGGGACAGGGAATGAAAACTGAAGCTTTCTTT.

The J gene is TRBJ2-2, the V gene TRBV19; D might be TRBD2 (7 bases). The CDR3 is made up of 16 amino acids. Germline CDR1 reads LNHDA; CDR2 reads SQIVND (reference sequence). Trimming shortened V by 5 bases and J by 4 bases, and 17 bases separated the two germline ends. The CDR3 spells CASSPQRAGATGELFF. The CDR3 bases are TGTGCCAGTAGTCCCCAGCGCGCGGGGGCCACCGGGGAGCTGTTTTTT.

The chain couples TRBV27 to TRBJ2-3, with D uncertain. The CDR3 is 13 amino acids. The V gene lost 3 bases and the J gene lost 3 bases, with 7 bases spanning the gap. Germline V gives CDR1 MNHEY, CDR2 SMNVEV (reference sequence). The CDR3 nucleotides read TGTGCCAGCAGTTTGGTGGATACAGATACGCAGTATTTT. Its protein product is CASSLVDTDTQYF.

The chain is built from TRBV27 and TRBJ2-1, with D unresolved. V lost 5 bases, J lost 3 bases, and 14 bases lay in between. This CDR3 is 15 amino acids long. Germline V CDR1 and CDR2: MNHEY, SMNVEV (reference sequence). CDR3 nucleotides: TGTGCCAGCAGTGGACCACCGTACGACTACAATGAGCAGTTCTTC. Protein product: CASSGPPYDYNEQFF.

The rearrangement uses TRBV5-5 and TRBJ2-1; D remains ambiguous. Trimming shortened V by 1 base and J by 7 bases, and 12 bases separated the two germline ends. Germline CDR1 SGHKS, CDR2 YYEKEE (reference sequence). This CDR3 spans 14 amino acids. This CDR3 reads CASSLLGMGNEQFF. The CDR3 DNA follows: TGTGCCAGCAGCTTGCTAGGAATGGGGAATGAGCAGTTCTTC.

The J gene is TRBJ2-7, the V gene TRBV5-1; possible D gene TRBD1, 6 bases. Germline lookup yields CDR1 SGHRS and CDR2 YFSETQ. The CDR3 length is 16 residues. Deletions cut 2 bases from V and 6 bases from J, with 21 bases between. The CDR3 region has the DNA TGCGCCAGCAGCTTAGAGGCAATCGGGACATCTGGCGAGCAGTACTTC. It encodes CASSLEAIGTSGEQYF.

The table lists this clone with a count of one. V usage is TRBV18 and J usage is TRBJ2-6; D not resolved. Germline loops: CDR1 KGHSH, CDR2 LQKENI. V was shortened by 3 bases and J by 3 bases, with 12 bases between the two germline ends. The CDR3 totals 16 residues. CDR3 DNA: TGTGCCAGCTCACCGCAAGTCAGCCTTGGGGCCAACGTCCTGACTTTC. It is translated as CASSPQVSLGANVLTF.